Below are 29 T cell receptor beta chains sequenced from a single sample in a study of shared clonotypes between healthy human individuals. The naive CD8 subset, CD45RO-negative cells positively selected for CCR7, excluded terminally differentiated effector memory CD45RA+ cells. Clones were read by immunoSEQ multiplex PCR, and TCRdb kept only the in-frame ones, dropping some. The sample shows around 2,100,000 clones, about 95% of them seen only once. The sample was naive CD8+ T cells sorted from blood. The receptors stem from a man aged 18 to 30 in good health.

This rearrangement joins TRBV19 to TRBJ1-2, with D unclear. Germline values: CDR1 LNHDA, CDR2 SQIVND (reference sequence). Trimming took 5 bases from V and 4 from J, leaving 8 bases between them. The CDR3 is 12 residues long. The DNA of the CDR3 is TGTGCCAGTAGTTACTACAGCTATGGCTACACCTTC. Residues: CASSYYSYGYTF.

This rearrangement joins TRBV28 to TRBJ1-1; D is uncertain. CDR1 and CDR2 (germline): MDHEN, SYDVKM. V lost 3 bases and J 7 bases, leaving 15 bases between the germline ends. This CDR3 contains 14 residues. The CDR3 DNA reads as TGTGCCAGCAGTTTGGAGGGTACCGCCCGTGAAGCTTTCTTT. Residues: CASSLEGTAREAFF.

This rearrangement joins TRBV13 to TRBJ1-6; D is unresolved. CDR1 and CDR2 from the germline V gene are PRHDT and FYEKMQ (reference sequence). V gave up 5 bases and J gave up 9 bases, with 17 bases separating them. The CDR3 length is 15 residues. The CDR3, as DNA: TGTGCCAGCAGCCCCGGACTCGGTGGAGGTTCACCCCTCCACTTT. Amino acid sequence: CASSPGLGGGSPLHF.

This clone was seen a single time. The V call is TRBV6-6, the J call TRBJ1-1; D call uncertain. With 0 bases removed from V and 6 bases from J, the gap between germline ends came to 5 bases. Per the germline V gene, CDR1 is MNHNY and CDR2 is SVGAGI (reference sequence). This CDR3 comprises 12 residues. CDR3 coding DNA: TGTGCCAGCAGTTACTCGCGGGCTGAAGCTTTCTTT. Protein: CASSYSRAEAFF.

The V and J genes are TRBV2 and TRBJ2-4, with D tentatively TRBD2 (5 bases). The length of the CDR3 is 12 residues. Germline loops: CDR1 SNHLY, CDR2 FYNNEI. V was cut by 6 bases and J by 8 bases, with 11 bases left in between. The CDR3 protein is CASSQGLDIQYF. DNA of the CDR3: TGTGCCAGCAGCCAAGGACTGGACATTCAGTACTTC.

The chain uses TRBV19 and TRBJ2-1; tentative D call: TRBD2 (6 bases). The germline V gene has CDR1 LNHDA and CDR2 SQIVND (reference sequence). The CDR3 is 13 amino acids. V was trimmed by 2 bases and J by 7 bases, leaving 9 bases between them. The CDR3 coding sequence is TGTGCCAGTAGTATAAGTCGGGGGAATGAGCAGTTCTTC. Protein: CASSISRGNEQFF.

The chain links TRBV5-4 to TRBJ1-6, with D unresolved. The CDR3 totals 14 residues. The germline V gene encodes CDR1 SGHNT and CDR2 YYREEE (reference sequence). Trimming took off 4 bases at V and 10 bases at J, with 15 bases between the two ends. CDR3 in DNA: TGTGCCAGCAGCCCGACCGGCGTAGGGTCACCCCTCCACTTT. It codes for CASSPTGVGSPLHF.

In nucleotides, the CDR3 is TGTGCCAGTAGTTGGGCGACAGGGGGCTGGGATGGCTACACCTTC. Translation gives CASSWATGGWDGYTF. The chain recombines TRBV19 with TRBJ1-2, with 10 positions matching TRBD1. J lost 6 bases, V lost 5 bases, and 9 bases had no gene match. CDR3 length equals 15 residues. Germline lookup yields CDR1 LNHDA and CDR2 SQIVND (reference sequence).

The rearrangement uses TRBV5-5 and TRBJ2-7, with 9 nucleotides matching TRBD1. The CDR3 length is 15 residues. Looked up from germline, CDR1 is SGHKS and CDR2 is YYEKEE (reference sequence). V lost 4 bases and J lost 0; bases outside the gene matches: 5. The CDR3 DNA reads TGTGCCAGCAGCCACTGGACAGGGGCCTCCTACGAGCAGTACTTC. It codes for CASSHWTGASYEQYF.

The genes are TRBV2 and TRBJ2-1; possibly TRBD2 for D (6 bases). The V gene's germline CDR1 is SNHLY and CDR2 FYNNEI. The length of the CDR3 is 15 residues. The ends were cut back, 8 bases at V and 7 bases at J, with 21 bases in the middle. The CDR3 DNA follows: TGTGCCAGCGCGGGGACGATCAGGTACATAAATGAGCAGTTCTTC. Amino acid sequence: CASAGTIRYINEQFF.

This clone has a single count. The sample has other DNA sequences that encode this CDR3 too. The CDR3 region has the DNA TGTGCCAGCAGCTTAGCCGGGGGCCTCTCCTACGAGCAGTACTTC. Encoded protein: CASSLAGGLSYEQYF. The chain joins TRBV13 to TRBJ2-7; D could derive from TRBD1 or TRBD2 (6 bases each). Germline CDR1 PRHDT, CDR2 FYEKMQ (reference sequence). V gave up 1 base and J gave up 0 bases, with 10 bases separating them. There are 15 residues in the CDR3.

The rearrangement uses TRBV4-1 and TRBJ2-7, with 8 bases fitting TRBD2. The CDR3 sequence is 15 residues long. The germline gives CDR1 MGHRA, CDR2 YSYEKL. V shed 1 base and J 6 bases; nucleotides not matched to a gene: 8. The CDR3 loop reads CASSQVAPGGGEQYF. CDR3 DNA: TGCGCCAGCAGCCAAGTAGCCCCGGGAGGGGGCGAGCAGTACTTC.

This chain uses TRBV11-2 with TRBJ2-1; 10 nucleotides line up with TRBD2. The CDR3 extends over 17 amino acids. The germline V gene has CDR1 SGHAT and CDR2 FQNNGV. J gave up 7 bases and V 0 bases, and 9 bases lay outside the gene matches. This CDR3 is CASSLDLGTSEENEQFF. The CDR3 DNA reads as TGTGCCAGCAGCTTAGATCTAGGGACTAGCGAGGAGAATGAGCAGTTCTTC. The full variable domain, with the rest looked up from reference TRBV11-2 and TRBJ2-1, is EAGVAQSPRYKIIEKRQSVAFWCNPISGHATLYWYQQILGQGPKLLIQFQNNGVVDDSQLPKDRFSAERLKGVDSTLKIQPAKLEDSAVYLCASSLDLGTSEENEQFFGPGTRLTVL.

The CDR3 DNA is TGTGCCAGCAGTGAATTGGGGGATGGCTACACCTTC. It is translated as CASSELGDGYTF. The genes are TRBV25-1 and TRBJ1-2, with a possible D match to TRBD1 (5 bases). V shed 1 base and J shed 6 bases, with 6 bases lying between them. Germline CDR1 reads MGHDK; CDR2 reads SYGVNS. The CDR3 totals 12 residues.

CDR3 DNA: TGTGCCAGCAGCCCGGGACAGGGTGGCTCTGGAAACACCATATATTTT. This encodes CASSPGQGGSGNTIYF. The chain couples TRBV7-8 to TRBJ1-3; 9 bases are a match to TRBD1. The length of the CDR3 is 16 residues. Trimming cost V 5 bases and J 0 bases; bases outside gene matches: 5. Looked up from germline, CDR1 is SGHVS and CDR2 is FQNEAQ.

V and J are TRBV7-9 and TRBJ1-2; D is ambiguous. V lost 4 bases and J 4 bases, leaving 7 bases between the germline ends. This CDR3 is 12 amino acids long. CDR1 and CDR2 from the germline V gene are SEHNR and FQNEAQ (reference sequence). This chain's CDR3 is CASSSGPYGYTF. The DNA of the CDR3 is TGTGCCAGCAGCTCTGGCCCCTATGGCTACACCTTC.

J is TRBJ2-2 and V is TRBV5-1; 12 nucleotides align to TRBD2. The CDR3 length is 17 residues. Trimming cost V 4 bases and J 0 bases; bases outside gene matches: 4. Germline CDR1 SGHRS, CDR2 YFSETQ. The CDR3 DNA follows: TGCGCCAGCAGCGGAGGACTAGCGGGGTCGAACACCGGGGAGCTGTTTTTT. Translated: CASSGGLAGSNTGELFF.

V is TRBV7-9 and J is TRBJ2-5; D may match TRBD1 or TRBD2 (6 bases each). CDR3 length: 14 residues. In germline, CDR1 is SEHNR, CDR2 FQNEAQ (reference sequence). V lost 4 bases, J lost 6 bases, and 15 bases lay in between. CDR3 in DNA: TGTGCCAGCAGCTCCGAGGGGGGCGGACAGACCCAGTACTTC. Amino acids: CASSSEGGGQTQYF.

The gene calls are TRBV7-2 and TRBJ2-7; possible D gene TRBD1, 6 bases. Trimming took off 0 bases at V and 4 bases at J, with 16 bases between the two ends. This CDR3 contains 16 residues. Per the germline V gene, CDR1 is SGHTA and CDR2 is FQGNSA. In nucleotides, the CDR3 is TGTGCCAGCAGCTTAGCCAGGGGCGGGTTACGGTACGAGCAGTACTTC. Protein: CASSLARGGLRYEQYF.

This chain joins TRBV28 and TRBJ2-7, with D possibly TRBD1 on 7 matching bases. This CDR3 contains 14 residues. Germline loops: CDR1 MDHEN, CDR2 SYDVKM. Trimming pared 2 bases from V and 5 bases from J, leaving 13 bases between. In nucleotides, the CDR3 is TGTGCCAGCAGTTTAGGCAGGGGGGCGGACGAGCAGTACTTC. This encodes CASSLGRGADEQYF.

The J gene is TRBJ2-3, the V gene TRBV7-2; D unclear. CDR3 length: 16 amino acids. Trimming cost V 1 base and J 2 bases, with 13 bases left between them. Per germline, CDR1 SGHTA and CDR2 FQGNSA. CDR3 coding DNA: TGTGCCAGCAGCTTAGTCCGCAGTCCTTACACAGATACGCAGTATTTT. This translates into CASSLVRSPYTDTQYF.

This chain connects TRBV25-1 to TRBJ2-7; 9 bases are shared with TRBD1. From germline, CDR1 is MGHDK and CDR2 SYGVNS. The CDR3 spans 14 residues. J was trimmed by 3 bases and V by 3 bases; bases with no gene match: 3. The CDR3 DNA is TGTGCCAGCAGTGACCGGGACAGGGACTACGAGCAGTACTTC. This encodes CASSDRDRDYEQYF.

The chain employs TRBV9 and TRBJ2-6; D gene uncertain. V was trimmed by 4 bases and J by 2 bases, leaving 7 bases between them. Germline assignment: CDR1 SGDLS and CDR2 YYNGEE. The CDR3 runs 14 residues. For the CDR3, the DNA is TGTGCCAGCAGCCTCAGTCCTGGGGCCAACGTCCTGACTTTC. The encoded protein is CASSLSPGANVLTF. Drawing the rest from reference TRBV9 and TRBJ2-6, the complete variable domain is DSGVTQTPKHLITATGQRVTLRCSPRSGDLSVYWYQQSLDQGLQFLIQYYNGEERAKGNILERFSAQQFPDLHSELNLSSLELGDSALYFCASSLSPGANVLTFGAGSRLTVL.

The gene calls are TRBV6-5 and TRBJ2-2, with D hard to call. The germline V gene encodes CDR1 MNHEY and CDR2 SVGAGI. The V end was cut by 10 bases, the J end by 3 bases, with 9 bases between. The CDR3 spans 12 residues. The chain's CDR3 is CAIYRDTGELFF. CDR3 sequence (DNA): TGTGCCATATATCGGGACACCGGGGAGCTGTTTTTT.

This chain joins TRBV27 and TRBJ2-1; weak D call: TRBD2 (6 bases). The CDR3 spans 15 residues. The germline V and J ends were trimmed by 6 bases and 4 bases, with 16 bases remaining between them. The germline V gene encodes CDR1 MNHEY and CDR2 SMNVEV (reference sequence). The CDR3 DNA sequence: TGTGCCAGCAGCCCCCGGACACGGGGGTACAATGAGCAGTTCTTC. Translation: CASSPRTRGYNEQFF.

The V gene is TRBV13, the J gene TRBJ2-5; D is unresolved. This CDR3 has 13 amino acids. V dropped 0 bases and J dropped 2 bases, with 4 bases sitting between them. Germline CDR1 and CDR2: PRHDT and FYEKMQ (reference sequence). The CDR3 is CASSLGVQETQYF. The DNA for the CDR3 is TGTGCCAGCAGCTTAGGGGTTCAAGAGACCCAGTACTTC.

V and J are TRBV27 and TRBJ1-4, with 9 bases identical to TRBD1. V was pared by 4 bases and J by 8 bases, with 14 bases of the junction left unmatched. Germline lookup yields CDR1 MNHEY and CDR2 SMNVEV (reference sequence). The CDR3 is made up of 17 amino acids. The CDR3 region is CASSSKLGQGGGEKLFF. CDR3 nucleotide sequence: TGTGCCAGCAGTTCTAAGCTGGGACAGGGCGGTGGGGAAAAACTGTTTTTT.

The J gene is TRBJ2-2, the V gene TRBV6-5; the D gene is possibly TRBD1 (5 bases). The CDR3 runs to 13 residues. The V gene lost 5 bases and the J gene lost 4 bases, with 8 bases spanning the gap. CDR1 and CDR2 (germline): MNHEY, SVGAGI. CDR3 nucleotide sequence: TGTGCCAGCAGTCTGGACATCACCGGGGAGCTGTTTTTT. Amino acid sequence: CASSLDITGELFF.

In its sample, this clone was seen once. The rearrangement uses TRBV6-5 and TRBJ2-1; possible D gene TRBD2, 6 bases. The V and J ends lost 2 bases and 3 bases respectively, with 8 bases between them. Germline V gives CDR1 MNHEY, CDR2 SVGAGI. CDR3 size: 14 residues. The CDR3 DNA sequence: TGTGCCAGCAGTTACCGGGACTTCTACAATGAGCAGTTCTTC. Amino acid sequence: CASSYRDFYNEQFF.